The TCR beta chain described here comes from a study of T cell responses to AZD1222 COVID-19 vaccine. V was clipped by 5 bases and J by 4 bases; unmatched bases: 10. This CDR3 region has 17 residues. From germline, CDR1 is LNHDA and CDR2 SQIVND (reference sequence). For this clone: Its antigen is not known.

TCRdb's table, derived via immunoSEQ multiplex PCR, lists solely in-frame clones and lacks some. The table has 210,000 or so clones, more than 85% seen once; the top ten hold roughly 1%. Overall study findings and caveats: Clonal diversity may have been underestimated, and the donors were mostly white British, with more females than males. Repertoire sampling happened only post peak T cell response. Just a handful of AZD1222 recipients tested seropositive at baseline.

The TCR originated in an adult in good health. The rearrangement uses TRBV19 and TRBJ2-6; 8 bases match TRBD1. The sample here was peripheral blood, taken on day 0 of MenACWY control vaccination. CDR3 nucleotides: TGTGCCAGTAGTGGAGGGACAGGCCTCTCCGGGGCCAACGTCCTGACTTTC. Its translation is CASSGGTGLSGANVLTF.